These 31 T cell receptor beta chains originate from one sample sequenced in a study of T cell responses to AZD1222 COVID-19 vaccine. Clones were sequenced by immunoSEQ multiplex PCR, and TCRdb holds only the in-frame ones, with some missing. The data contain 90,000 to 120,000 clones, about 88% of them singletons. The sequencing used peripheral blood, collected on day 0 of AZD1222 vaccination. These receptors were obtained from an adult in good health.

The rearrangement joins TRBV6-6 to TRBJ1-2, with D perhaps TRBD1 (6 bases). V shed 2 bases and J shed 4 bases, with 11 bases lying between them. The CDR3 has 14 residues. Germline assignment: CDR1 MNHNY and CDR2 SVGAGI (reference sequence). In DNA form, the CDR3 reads TGTGCCAGCAGTTACCGCGGACAGCTCTATGGCTACACCTTC. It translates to CASSYRGQLYGYTF.

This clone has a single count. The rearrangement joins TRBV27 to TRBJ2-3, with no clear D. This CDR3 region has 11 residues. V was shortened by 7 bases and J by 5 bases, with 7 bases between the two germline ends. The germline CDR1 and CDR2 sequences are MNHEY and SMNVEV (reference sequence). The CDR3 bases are TGTGCCAGCATTACGGGAGATACGCAGTATTTT. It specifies CASITGDTQYF.

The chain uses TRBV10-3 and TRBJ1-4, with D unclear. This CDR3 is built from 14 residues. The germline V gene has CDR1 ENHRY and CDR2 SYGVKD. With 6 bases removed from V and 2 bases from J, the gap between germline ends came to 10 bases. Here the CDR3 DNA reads TGTGCCATCAGGTCGGGAGCGACTAATGAAAAACTGTTTTTT. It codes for CAIRSGATNEKLFF.

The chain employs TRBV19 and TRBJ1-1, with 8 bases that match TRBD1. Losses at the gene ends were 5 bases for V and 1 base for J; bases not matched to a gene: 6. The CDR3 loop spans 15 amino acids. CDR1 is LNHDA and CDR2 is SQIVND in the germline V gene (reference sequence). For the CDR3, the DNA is TGTGCCAGTAGTCCTCTAACAGGGGGGAACACTGAAGCTTTCTTT. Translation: CASSPLTGGNTEAFF.

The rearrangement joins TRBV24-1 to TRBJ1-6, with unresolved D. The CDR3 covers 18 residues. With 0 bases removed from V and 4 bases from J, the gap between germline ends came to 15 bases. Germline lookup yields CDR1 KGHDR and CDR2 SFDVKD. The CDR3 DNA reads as TGTGCCACCAGTGATTTGCCGCGGCCGACGTATTATAATTCACCCCTCCACTTT. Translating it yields CATSDLPRPTYYNSPLHF.

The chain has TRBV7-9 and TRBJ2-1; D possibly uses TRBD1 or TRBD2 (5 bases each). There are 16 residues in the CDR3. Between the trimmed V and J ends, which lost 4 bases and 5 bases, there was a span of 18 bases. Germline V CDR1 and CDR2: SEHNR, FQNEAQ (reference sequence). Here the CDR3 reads CASSSRRLVGDNEQFF. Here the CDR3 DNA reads TGTGCCAGCAGCTCAAGACGGCTAGTGGGGGACAATGAGCAGTTCTTC.

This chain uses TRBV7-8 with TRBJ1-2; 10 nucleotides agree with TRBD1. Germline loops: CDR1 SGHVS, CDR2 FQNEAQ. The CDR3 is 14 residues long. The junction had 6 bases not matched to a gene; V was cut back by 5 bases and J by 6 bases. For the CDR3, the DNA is TGTGCCAGCAGCAGGGGACAGGGGCTTGATGGCTACACCTTC. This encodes CASSRGQGLDGYTF.

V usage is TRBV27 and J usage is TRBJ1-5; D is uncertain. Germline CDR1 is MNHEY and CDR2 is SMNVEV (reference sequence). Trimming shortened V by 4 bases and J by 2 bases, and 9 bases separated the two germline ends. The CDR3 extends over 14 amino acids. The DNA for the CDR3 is TGTGCCAGCAGTTACGGCAGAGGCAATCAGCCCCAGCATTTT. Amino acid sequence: CASSYGRGNQPQHF.

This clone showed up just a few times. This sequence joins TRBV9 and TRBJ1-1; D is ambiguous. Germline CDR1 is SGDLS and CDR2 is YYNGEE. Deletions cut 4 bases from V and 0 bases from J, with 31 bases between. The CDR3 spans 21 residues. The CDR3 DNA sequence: TGTGCCAGCAGCTCAAGAGCGGATAGGGCGGGGAGATCTGGCTTGAACACTGAAGCTTTCTTT. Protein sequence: CASSSRADRAGRSGLNTEAFF.

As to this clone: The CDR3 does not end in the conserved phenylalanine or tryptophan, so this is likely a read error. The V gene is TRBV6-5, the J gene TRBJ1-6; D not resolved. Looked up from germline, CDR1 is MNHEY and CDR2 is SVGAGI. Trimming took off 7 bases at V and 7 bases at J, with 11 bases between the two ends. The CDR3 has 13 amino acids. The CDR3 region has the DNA TGTGCCAGCACGTACGCAGTCAATTCACCCCTCCACCTT. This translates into CASTYAVNSPLHL.

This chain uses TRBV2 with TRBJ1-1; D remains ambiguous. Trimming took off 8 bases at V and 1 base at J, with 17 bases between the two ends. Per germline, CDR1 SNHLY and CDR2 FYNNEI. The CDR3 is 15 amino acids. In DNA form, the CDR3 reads TGTGCCAGCCGAGGCCCTCAGGCAGGGAACACTGAAGCTTTCTTT. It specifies CASRGPQAGNTEAFF. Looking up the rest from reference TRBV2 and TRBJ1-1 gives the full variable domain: EPEVTQTPSHQVTQMGQEVILRCVPISNHLYFYWYRQILGQKVEFLVSFYNNEISEKSEIFDDQFSVERPDGSNFTLKIRSTKLEDSAMYFCASRGPQAGNTEAFFGQGTRLTVV.

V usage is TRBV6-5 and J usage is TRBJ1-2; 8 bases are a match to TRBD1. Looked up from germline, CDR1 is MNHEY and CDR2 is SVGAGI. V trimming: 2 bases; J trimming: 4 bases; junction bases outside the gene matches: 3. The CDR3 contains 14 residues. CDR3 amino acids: CASSYLDRGYGYTF. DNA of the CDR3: TGTGCCAGCAGTTACCTTGACAGGGGCTATGGCTACACCTTC.

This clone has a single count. For the CDR3, the DNA is TGTGCCAGCAGTTACAGGCGAGGACTGGGCGAGAGGGAGCAGTACTTC. Translating it yields CASSYRRGLGEREQYF. V gene TRBV6-2 or TRBV6-3 combines with J gene TRBJ2-7; D is possibly TRBD2 (5 bases). This CDR3 is built from 16 residues. The V gene lost 2 bases and the J gene lost 7 bases, with 21 bases spanning the gap. From germline, CDR1 is MNHEY and CDR2 SVGEGT.

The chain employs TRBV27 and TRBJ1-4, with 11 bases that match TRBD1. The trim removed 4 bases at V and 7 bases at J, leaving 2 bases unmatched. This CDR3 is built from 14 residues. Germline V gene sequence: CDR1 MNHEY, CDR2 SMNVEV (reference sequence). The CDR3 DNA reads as TGTGCCAGCAGTTGGGGACAGGGGGTTGAAAAACTGTTTTTT. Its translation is CASSWGQGVEKLFF.

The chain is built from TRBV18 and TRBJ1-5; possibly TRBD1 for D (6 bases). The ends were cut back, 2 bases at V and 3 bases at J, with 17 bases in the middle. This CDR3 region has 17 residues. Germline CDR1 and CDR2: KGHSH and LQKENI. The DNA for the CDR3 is TGTGCCAGCTCACCAAGGCAGGGGACGGGTGACAATCAGCCCCAGCATTTT. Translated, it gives CASSPRQGTGDNQPQHF. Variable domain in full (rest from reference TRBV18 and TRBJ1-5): NAGVMQNPRHLVRRRGQEARLRCSPMKGHSHVYWYRQLPEEGLKFMVYLQKENIIDESGMPKERFSAEFPKEGPSILRIQQVVRGDSAAYFCASSPRQGTGDNQPQHFGDGTRLSIL.

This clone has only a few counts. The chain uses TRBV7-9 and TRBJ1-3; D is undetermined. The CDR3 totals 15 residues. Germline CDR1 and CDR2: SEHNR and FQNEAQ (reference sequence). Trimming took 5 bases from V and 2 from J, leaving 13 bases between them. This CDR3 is CASSHSGGAGNTIYF. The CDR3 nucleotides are TGTGCCAGCAGCCATAGCGGTGGGGCTGGAAACACCATATATTTT.

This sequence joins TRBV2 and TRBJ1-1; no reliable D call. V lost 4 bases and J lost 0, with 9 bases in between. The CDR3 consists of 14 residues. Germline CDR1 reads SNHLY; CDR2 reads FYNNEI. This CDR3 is CASSVTRLNTEAFF. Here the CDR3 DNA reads TGTGCCAGCAGTGTAACCAGATTGAACACTGAAGCTTTCTTT.

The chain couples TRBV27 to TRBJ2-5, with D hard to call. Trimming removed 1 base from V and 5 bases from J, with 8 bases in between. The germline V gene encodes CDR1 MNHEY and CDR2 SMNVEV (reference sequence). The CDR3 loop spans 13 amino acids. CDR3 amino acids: CASSLWVGETQYF. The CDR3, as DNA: TGTGCCAGCAGTTTATGGGTGGGGGAGACCCAGTACTTC.

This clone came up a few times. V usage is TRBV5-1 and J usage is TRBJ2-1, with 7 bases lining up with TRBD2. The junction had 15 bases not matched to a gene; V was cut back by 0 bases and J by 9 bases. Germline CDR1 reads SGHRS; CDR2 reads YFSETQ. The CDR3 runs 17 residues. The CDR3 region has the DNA TGCGCCAGCAGCTTGGGGGCCCTCCGGGGGGATCGAGGTGAGCAGTTCTTC. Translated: CASSLGALRGDRGEQFF.

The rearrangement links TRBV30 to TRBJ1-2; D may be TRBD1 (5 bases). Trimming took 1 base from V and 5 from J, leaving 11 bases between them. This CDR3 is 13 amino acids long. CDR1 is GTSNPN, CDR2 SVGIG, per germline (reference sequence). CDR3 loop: CAWSAFDSYGYTF. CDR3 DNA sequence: TGTGCCTGGAGTGCCTTCGACAGTTATGGCTACACCTTC.

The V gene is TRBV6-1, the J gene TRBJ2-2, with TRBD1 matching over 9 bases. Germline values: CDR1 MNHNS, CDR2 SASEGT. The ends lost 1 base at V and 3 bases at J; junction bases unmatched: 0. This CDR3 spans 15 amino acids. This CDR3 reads CASSEGTGDTGELFF. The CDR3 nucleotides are TGTGCCAGCAGTGAAGGGACAGGGGACACCGGGGAGCTGTTTTTT.

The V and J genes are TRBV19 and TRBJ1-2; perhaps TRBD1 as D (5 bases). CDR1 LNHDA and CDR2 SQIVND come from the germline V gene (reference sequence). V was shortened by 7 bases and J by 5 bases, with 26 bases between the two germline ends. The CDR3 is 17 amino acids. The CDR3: CASTPTMQPTVIYGYTF. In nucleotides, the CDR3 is TGTGCCAGTACCCCGACCATGCAACCGACAGTCATATATGGCTACACCTTC.

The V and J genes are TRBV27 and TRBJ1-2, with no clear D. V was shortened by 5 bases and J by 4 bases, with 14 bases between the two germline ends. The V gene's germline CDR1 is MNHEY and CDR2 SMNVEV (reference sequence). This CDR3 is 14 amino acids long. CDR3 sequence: CASSPLGQPYGYTF. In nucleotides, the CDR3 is TGTGCCAGCAGTCCCTTGGGTCAGCCCTATGGCTACACCTTC.

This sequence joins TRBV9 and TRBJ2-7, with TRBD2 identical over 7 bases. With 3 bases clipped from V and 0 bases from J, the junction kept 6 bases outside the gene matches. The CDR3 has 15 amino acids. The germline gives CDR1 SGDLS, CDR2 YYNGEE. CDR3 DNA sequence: TGTGCCAGCAGCGGAACTAGCGATTTCTCCTACGAGCAGTACTTC. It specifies CASSGTSDFSYEQYF.

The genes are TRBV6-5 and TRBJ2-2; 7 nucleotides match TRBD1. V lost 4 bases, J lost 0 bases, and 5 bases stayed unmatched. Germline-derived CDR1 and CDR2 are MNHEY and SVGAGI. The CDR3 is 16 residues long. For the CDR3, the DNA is TGTGCCAGCAGTTCCAAGACAGGGACGAACACCGGGGAGCTGTTTTTT. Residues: CASSSKTGTNTGELFF.

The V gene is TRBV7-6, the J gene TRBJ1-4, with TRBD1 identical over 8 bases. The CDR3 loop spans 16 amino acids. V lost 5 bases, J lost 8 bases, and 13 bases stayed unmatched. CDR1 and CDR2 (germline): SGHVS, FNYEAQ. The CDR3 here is CASSPGATGVGEKLFF. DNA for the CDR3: TGTGCCAGCAGCCCCGGGGCGACAGGGGTTGGGGAAAAACTGTTTTTT.

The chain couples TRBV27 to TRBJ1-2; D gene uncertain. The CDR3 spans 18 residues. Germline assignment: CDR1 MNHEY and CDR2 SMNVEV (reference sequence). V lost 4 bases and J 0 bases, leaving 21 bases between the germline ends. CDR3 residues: CASSSIWPEGIANYGYTF. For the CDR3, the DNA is TGTGCCAGCAGTTCTATATGGCCCGAGGGTATAGCTAACTATGGCTACACCTTC.

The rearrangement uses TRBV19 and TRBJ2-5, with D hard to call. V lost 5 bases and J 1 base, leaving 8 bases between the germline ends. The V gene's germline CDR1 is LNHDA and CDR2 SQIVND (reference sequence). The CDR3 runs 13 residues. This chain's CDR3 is CASSLPFQETQYF. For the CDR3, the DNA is TGTGCCAGTAGTCTCCCCTTCCAAGAGACCCAGTACTTC. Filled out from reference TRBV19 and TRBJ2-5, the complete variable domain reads DGGITQSPKYLFRKEGQNVTLSCEQNLNHDAMYWYRQDPGQGLRLIYYSQIVNDFQKGDIAEGYSVSREKKESFPLTVTSAQKNPTAFYLCASSLPFQETQYFGPGTRLLVL.

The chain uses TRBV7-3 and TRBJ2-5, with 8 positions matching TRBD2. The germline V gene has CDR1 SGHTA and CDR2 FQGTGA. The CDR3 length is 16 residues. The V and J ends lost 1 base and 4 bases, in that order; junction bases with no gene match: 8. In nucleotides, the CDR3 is TGTGCCAGCAGCTTAAGCGGGGGGCTAGTGTCAGAGACCCAGTACTTC. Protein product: CASSLSGGLVSETQYF.

The CDR3 bases are TGTGCCAGCAGTTACTCTAACGCCGGGTGGGAGACCCAGTACTTC. The encoded protein is CASSYSNAGWETQYF. This chain links TRBV6-5 with TRBJ2-5; D uncertain. Germline CDR1 is MNHEY and CDR2 is SVGAGI. V lost 0 bases, J lost 5 bases, and 13 bases lay in between. The CDR3 is 15 amino acids.

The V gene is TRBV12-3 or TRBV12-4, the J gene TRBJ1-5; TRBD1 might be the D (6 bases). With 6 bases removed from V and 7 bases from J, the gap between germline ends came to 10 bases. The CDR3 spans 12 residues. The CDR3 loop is CASSLGGQPQHF. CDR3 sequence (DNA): TGTGCCAGCAGCCTAGGGGGGCAGCCCCAGCATTTT.